These 26 T cell receptor beta chains share one sample of origin, sequenced in a study of T cell clonality in common variable immunodeficiency. The data were produced by immunoSEQ multiplex PCR, yet TCRdb's version contains in-frame clones alone and is incomplete. The sample contains about 52,000 clones, none of them singletons. Sequencing was performed on peripheral blood mononuclear cells. The receptors originated from a person aged 18 to 75 in good health.

This clone appeared many times. The sequenced fragment ends 3 residues before the CDR3 boundary, so the rest is inferred from the germline J gene. V and J are TRBV5-4 and TRBJ1-2; possibly TRBD1 for D (5 bases). Trimming removed 5 bases from V and 3 bases from J, with 14 bases in between. The germline gives CDR1 SGHNT, CDR2 YYREEE (reference sequence). This CDR3 has 14 amino acids. This chain's CDR3 is CASRSQGLDYGYTF. CDR3 DNA, as far as it was read: TGTGCCAGCAGGTCTCAGGGATTGGACTATGGC.

Regarding this clone: The read terminates 3 residues before the CDR3 end, so the remaining end is supplied by the germline J gene. V is TRBV10-2 and J is TRBJ2-1; maybe TRBD1 (7 bases). The germline V gene encodes CDR1 WSHSY and CDR2 SAAADI. V was clipped by 2 bases and J by 7 bases, with 9 bases between them. CDR3 length: 13 residues. CDR3 loop: CASSEQGGNEQFF. The part of the CDR3 DNA that was read is TGCGCCAGCAGTGAGCAGGGGGGAAATGAG.

This clone appeared many times. With the read ending 3 residues before the CDR3 end, the germline J gene is used to fill in that end. V gene TRBV20-1 combines with J gene TRBJ2-3; TRBD2 aligns across 13 bases. The CDR3 is made up of 16 amino acids. J was trimmed by 0 bases and V by 4 bases; bases with no gene match: 4. The germline V gene has CDR1 DFQATT and CDR2 SNEGSKA (reference sequence). The CDR3 DNA, read in part, is TGCAGTGCTAAGACTAGCGGGGGGCCTAGCACAGATACG. Its protein product is CSAKTSGGPSTDT. The full CDR3 reads CSAKTSGGPSTDTQYF.

This clone was seen at least ten times. The covered CDR3 bases are TGTGCCAGCAGTGCCTCGACCCGCAGGAAGAGCTCCTACGAG. It yields the protein CASSASTRRKSSYE. The whole CDR3 protein reads CASSASTRRKSSYEQYF. The chain combines TRBV6-4 with TRBJ2-7; D is undetermined. The read finishes 3 residues shy of the CDR3 end, and the germline J gene is used to complete it. The V and J ends lost 4 bases and 0 bases respectively, with 19 bases between them. The CDR3 contains 17 residues. Germline V gene lookup returns CDR1 MRHNA and CDR2 SNTAGT.

Comment on this clone: The CDR3 is cut off 3 residues early in the read; its end comes from the germline J gene. The rearrangement joins TRBV19 to TRBJ1-3; D gene ambiguous. The CDR3 spans 14 residues. Trimming pared 4 bases from V and 1 base from J, leaving 8 bases between. CDR1 is LNHDA, CDR2 SQIVND, per germline (reference sequence). The sequenced part of the CDR3 DNA is TGTGCCAGTAGTAGGCCGAGGTCTGGAAACACC. This translates into CASSRPRSGNT. The entire CDR3 sequence reads CASSRPRSGNTIYF.

At least ten counts were recorded for this clone. The CDR3 end is not reached by the read, which stops 3 residues before it; the germline J gene fills it in. This chain connects TRBV7-3 to TRBJ2-3; 8 bases map to TRBD2. CDR3 length: 18 amino acids. With 1 base clipped from V and 2 bases from J, the junction kept 11 bases outside the gene matches. From germline, CDR1 is SGHTA and CDR2 FQGTGA. CDR3 region: CASSLRGSGGLSTDTQYF. The covered CDR3 bases are TGTGCCAGCAGCTTAAGAGGGAGCGGGGGACTATCCACAGATACG. Combining the CDR3 with reference TRBV7-3 and TRBJ2-3 gives the whole variable domain GAGVSQTPSNKVTEKGKYVELRCDPISGHTALYWYRQSLGQGPEFLIYFQGTGAADDSGLPNDRFFAVRPEGSVSTLKIQRTERGDSAVYLCASSLRGSGGLSTDTQYFGPGTRLTVL.

This clone turned up a few times. The read falls 3 residues short of the CDR3 end, and the missing part is taken from the germline J gene. The chain is built from TRBV19 and TRBJ1-1; D might be TRBD1 (6 bases). CDR3 length: 14 amino acids. CDR1 LNHDA and CDR2 SQIVND come from the germline V gene (reference sequence). The chain's CDR3 is CASTPPGGLVEAFF. The CDR3 bases that were read are TGTGCCAGTACCCCACCCGGGGGGCTCGTCGAA.

Of note for this clone: Read sequence stops 3 residues before the CDR3 end, and the germline J gene provides the missing end. The V call is TRBV19, the J call TRBJ1-1; D perhaps matches TRBD1 (5 bases). CDR1 is LNHDA, CDR2 SQIVND, per germline (reference sequence). The CDR3 covers 15 residues. The V end was cut by 6 bases, the J end by 0 bases, with 14 bases between. CDR3 residues: CASSPKGIMNTEAFF. Incomplete CDR3 DNA: TGTGCCAGTAGCCCGAAGGGGATAATGAACACTGAA.

This clone was observed many times. The DNA ends 3 residues before the CDR3 does, and the rest of the CDR3 is filled in from the germline J gene. This chain connects TRBV7-3 to TRBJ2-1; 7 bases fit TRBD2. CDR3 length equals 17 residues. The ends lost 5 bases at V and 0 bases at J; junction bases unmatched: 10. Germline CDR1 and CDR2: SGHTA and FQGTGA. The CDR3: CASSLLAETGSYNEQFF. The sequenced CDR3 bases are TGTGCCAGCAGCCTCCTAGCGGAAACGGGCTCCTACAATGAG. Complete variable domain (other parts from reference TRBV7-3 and TRBJ2-1): GAGVSQTPSNKVTEKGKYVELRCDPISGHTALYWYRQSLGQGPEFLIYFQGTGAADDSGLPNDRFFAVRPEGSVSTLKIQRTERGDSAVYLCASSLLAETGSYNEQFFGPGTRLTVL.

At least ten counts were recorded for this clone. The sequenced fragment ends 3 residues before the CDR3 boundary, so the rest is inferred from the germline J gene. The V call is TRBV5-1, the J call TRBJ1-1; no clear D. V lost 0 bases, J lost 4 bases, and 13 bases lay in between. The germline gives CDR1 SGHRS, CDR2 YFSETQ. There are 15 residues in the CDR3. The sequenced CDR3 bases are TGCGCCAGCAGCTTGGGAAGGGCCGAGTTCACTGAA. Amino acids: CASSLGRAEFTE. In full, the CDR3 reads CASSLGRAEFTEAFF.

There are many counts of this clone. The read terminates 3 residues before the CDR3 end, so the remaining end is supplied by the germline J gene. V gene TRBV11-2 combines with J gene TRBJ1-2, with TRBD1 identical over 12 bases. The CDR3 is made up of 14 amino acids. Germline CDR1 SGHAT, CDR2 FQNNGV. Partial CDR3 DNA: TGTGCCAGCAGCAAGGGACAGGGGGCGCCCGGC. As protein: CASSKGQGAPG. In full, the CDR3 is CASSKGQGAPGYTF.

This clone was observed a handful of times. Coverage ceases 3 residues before the CDR3 finishes, and the germline J gene fills in the end. The rearrangement links TRBV11-2 to TRBJ2-7, with 10 bases lining up with TRBD1. The ends lost 5 bases at V and 2 bases at J; junction bases unmatched: 3. Per the germline V gene, CDR1 is SGHAT and CDR2 is FQNNGV. This CDR3 has 14 residues. CDR3 DNA (partial): TGTGCCAGCAGCCCGGACAGGGGGACCTACGAG. Translating it yields CASSPDRGTYE. The whole CDR3 protein reads CASSPDRGTYEQYF.

On this clone: The read finishes 3 residues shy of the CDR3 end, and the germline J gene is used to complete it. Other DNA variants within this sample encode the same CDR3. This chain connects TRBV19 to TRBJ2-3; D might be TRBD2 (5 bases). The CDR3 extends over 13 amino acids. Germline loops: CDR1 LNHDA, CDR2 SQIVND (reference sequence). Trimming removed 3 bases from V and 1 base from J, with 5 bases in between. The CDR3 loop is CASSIGGTDTQYF. Partial CDR3 DNA: TGTGCCAGTAGTATCGGGGGCACAGATACG. Together with reference TRBV19 and TRBJ2-3, the CDR3 gives the full variable domain: DGGITQSPKYLFRKEGQNVTLSCEQNLNHDAMYWYRQDPGQGLRLIYYSQIVNDFQKGDIAEGYSVSREKKESFPLTVTSAQKNPTAFYLCASSIGGTDTQYFGPGTRLTVL.

At least ten counts were recorded for this clone. CDR3 residues: CSASEGTSYEQYF. Incomplete CDR3 DNA: TGCAGTGCTAGCGAGGGGACTAGCTACGAG. The V call is TRBV20-1, the J call TRBJ2-7, with 8 bases fitting TRBD2. The CDR3 end is not reached by the read, which stops 3 residues before it; the germline J gene fills it in. Germline CDR1 DFQATT, CDR2 SNEGSKA (reference sequence). The CDR3 sequence is 13 residues long. Losses at the gene ends were 3 bases for V and 3 bases for J; bases not matched to a gene: 4.

This clone was seen many times. The CDR3 end is not reached by the read, which stops 3 residues before it; the germline J gene fills it in. The chain couples TRBV6-1 to TRBJ1-1; possible D gene TRBD1, 5 bases. Germline CDR1 reads MNHNS; CDR2 reads SASEGT. Trimming removed 1 base at V and 4 bases at J, with 10 bases between. The CDR3 sequence is 14 residues long. The DNA read from the CDR3 is TGTGCCAGCAGTGAAGGGCAGGGTAGCACTGAA. It encodes CASSEGQGSTE. The full CDR3 reads CASSEGQGSTEAFF.

In regard to this clone: The read ends 3 residues early relative to the CDR3; the germline J gene fills the gap. The gene calls are TRBV30 and TRBJ1-1; D is unresolved. Germline CDR1 GTSNPN, CDR2 SVGIG (reference sequence). The CDR3 length is 13 residues. V gave up 1 base and J gave up 4 bases, with 10 bases separating them. CDR3 loop: CAWSDRVGTEAFF. CDR3 DNA, as far as it was read: TGTGCCTGGAGTGACCGGGTGGGCACTGAA.

This clone was counted ten times or more. The read gets to within 3 residues of the CDR3 end, and the germline J gene fills in the rest. The chain carries TRBV30 and TRBJ2-1; D is unresolved. Germline V gene sequence: CDR1 GTSNPN, CDR2 SVGIG (reference sequence). The V gene lost 0 bases and the J gene lost 4 bases, with 4 bases spanning the gap. CDR3 length equals 12 residues. The sequenced CDR3 bases are TGTGCCTGGAGTGTACAATACAATGAG. Translating gives CAWSVQYNE. The entire CDR3 protein reads CAWSVQYNEQFF.

Ten or more counts support this clone. The CDR3 is cut off 3 residues early in the read; its end comes from the germline J gene. V gene TRBV29-1 combines with J gene TRBJ2-5, with D tentatively TRBD1 (5 bases). The CDR3 length is 12 residues. Germline CDR1 SQVTM, CDR2 ANQGSEA. Deletions cut 6 bases from V and 5 bases from J, with 13 bases between. The CDR3 bases that were read are TGCAGCGTAGGGGCCCTGGGTGAGACC. Translation gives CSVGALGET. The full CDR3 is CSVGALGETQYF.

A note on this clone: The read stops 3 residues short of the end of the CDR3; the missing end is completed from the germline J gene. V usage is TRBV30 and J usage is TRBJ2-7; TRBD1 is a possible D gene (5 bases). There are 14 residues in the CDR3. Trimming left V 1 base short and J 3 bases short, with 13 bases between. Germline V gives CDR1 GTSNPN, CDR2 SVGIG (reference sequence). CDR3 region: CAWSATGNFYEQYF. The DNA read from the CDR3 is TGTGCCTGGAGTGCCACAGGTAACTTCTACGAG. The complete variable domain, with remaining parts taken from reference TRBV30 and TRBJ2-7, reads SQTIHQWPATLVQPVGSPLSLECTVEGTSNPNLYWYRQAAGRGLQLLFYSVGIGQISSEVPQNLSASRPQDRQFILSSKKLLLSDSGFYLCAWSATGNFYEQYFGPGTRLTVT.

Concerning this clone: The sequenced fragment ends 3 residues before the CDR3 boundary, so the rest is inferred from the germline J gene. The rearrangement links TRBV6-1 to TRBJ2-3, with D possibly TRBD2 on 7 matching bases. The CDR3 spans 16 residues. The V end lost 3 bases, the J end lost 5 bases, and 18 bases lay between the germline ends. Germline values: CDR1 MNHNS, CDR2 SASEGT. The sequenced CDR3 bases are TGTGCCAGCAGTGAGGGGGGGGGCCTGTCAAAAGATACG. Its translation is CASSEGGGLSKDT. The full CDR3 reads CASSEGGGLSKDTQYF.

In its sample, this clone was seen many times. The CDR3 is cut off 3 residues early in the read; its end comes from the germline J gene. V gene TRBV2 combines with J gene TRBJ2-7; D perhaps matches TRBD1 (5 bases). Trimming stripped 8 bases from V and 2 bases from J, with 13 bases between. The CDR3 has 13 residues. The germline CDR1 and CDR2 sequences are SNHLY and FYNNEI. The CDR3: CASSRQTAYEQYF. The CDR3 DNA, read in part, is TGTGCCAGCTCAAGACAGACCGCCTACGAG. Variable domain in full (rest from reference TRBV2 and TRBJ2-7): EPEVTQTPSHQVTQMGQEVILRCVPISNHLYFYWYRQILGQKVEFLVSFYNNEISEKSEIFDDQFSVERPDGSNFTLKIRSTKLEDSAMYFCASSRQTAYEQYFGPGTRLTVT.

There are many counts of this clone. The read is 3 residues too short to cover the CDR3 end, so that end is filled in from the germline J gene. The gene calls are TRBV2 and TRBJ2-6; TRBD2 might be the D (5 bases). Germline CDR1 reads SNHLY; CDR2 reads FYNNEI. V was shortened by 6 bases and J by 1 base, with 13 bases between the two germline ends. The CDR3 runs 16 residues. Here the CDR3 reads CASRNIPGSGANVLTF. CDR3 DNA (partial): TGTGCCAGCAGAAACATCCCGGGGTCTGGGGCCAACGTC.

On this clone: The read stops 3 residues short of the end of the CDR3; the missing end is completed from the germline J gene. The chain couples TRBV5-8 to TRBJ2-7; D is perhaps TRBD1 (6 bases). V was trimmed by 1 base and J by 3 bases, leaving 11 bases between them. CDR1 is SGHTS, CDR2 YDEGEE, per germline. The CDR3 runs 14 residues. Partial CDR3 DNA: TGTGCCAGCAGCTTGACAGGGCAACTCTACGAG. It specifies CASSLTGQLYE. The CDR3 reads in full as CASSLTGQLYEQYF.

This clone has a handful of counts. The sequence runs out 3 residues before the end of the CDR3; the remainder is reconstructed from the germline J gene. This rearrangement joins TRBV19 to TRBJ1-5; D gene ambiguous. CDR3 length: 16 amino acids. CDR1 LNHDA and CDR2 SQIVND come from the germline V gene (reference sequence). V lost 1 base and J lost 0, with 10 bases in between. CDR3 sequence: CASSIGGIHSNQPQHF. Incomplete CDR3 DNA: TGTGCCAGTAGTATAGGTGGCATCCATAGCAATCAGCCC.

About this clone itself: Read sequence stops 3 residues before the CDR3 end, and the germline J gene provides the missing end. The rearrangement joins TRBV19 to TRBJ2-7, with 8 bases lining up with TRBD2. The CDR3 length is 14 residues. The V segment lost 7 bases and the J segment 5 bases; nucleotides outside the gene matches: 10. From germline, CDR1 is LNHDA and CDR2 SQIVND (reference sequence). The sequenced part of the CDR3 DNA is TGTGCCAGTACAAAAAACGCAGCGGGAGACGAG. Its protein product is CASTKNAAGDE. The whole CDR3 protein reads CASTKNAAGDEQYF.

In its sample, this clone was seen many times. CDR3 DNA, as far as it was read: TGCGCCAGCAGCCAAGTTAGCGGGGGCACAGATACG. It encodes CASSQVSGGTDT. In full, the CDR3 is CASSQVSGGTDTQYF. The rearrangement joins TRBV4-1 to TRBJ2-3, with TRBD2 matching 8 bases. The CDR3 end falls 3 residues outside the read, so it is completed with the germline J gene. The trim removed 1 base at V and 1 base at J, leaving 1 base unmatched. The CDR3 is 15 residues long. The germline CDR1 and CDR2 sequences are MGHRA and YSYEKL.